Listed here are 9 T cell receptor beta chains from one sample, sequenced in a study of blood T cell repertoires in COVID-19 (dated by TCRdb to 2019 to 2021). Receptor amplification or capture employed the immunoSEQ multiplex PCR assay. TCRdb took over this immuneACCESS table, retaining in-frame rearrangements with V and J assigned. Such tables are incomplete; in checked studies, under half of the missing clones stem from an unresolved V gene, and the remainder is unexplained. For this sample the table gives 150,000 or so clones, of which over 75% were detected only once. Clones ranked in the top ten supply 0.63% of the sample. Specimen: peripheral blood. These receptor sequences come from a man in his fifties or sixties with COVID-19, enrolled during active disease.

The J gene is TRBJ1-5, the V gene TRBV19, with a weak D call TRBD1 (5 bases). V was trimmed by 6 bases and J by 3 bases, leaving 21 bases between them. CDR1 LNHDA and CDR2 SQIVND come from the germline V gene (reference sequence). The CDR3 is 17 residues long. The CDR3 sequence is CASSHGRAGGSNQPQHF. For the CDR3, the DNA is TGTGCCAGTAGCCACGGTCGGGCCGGGGGGTCCAATCAGCCCCAGCATTTT.

The gene calls are TRBV7-3 and TRBJ1-1, with D possibly TRBD1 on 5 matching bases. Germline V gene data show CDR1 as SGHTA and CDR2 as FQGTGA. V lost 2 bases, J lost 0 bases, and 19 bases lay in between. The CDR3 consists of 18 residues. In nucleotides, the CDR3 is TGTGCCAGCAGCTTAGCCGGCAGGGCCATAGGGATGAACACTGAAGCTTTCTTT. Its translation is CASSLAGRAIGMNTEAFF.

The J gene is TRBJ1-1, the V gene TRBV24-1; tentatively, D is TRBD1 (6 bases). With 7 bases removed from V and 5 bases from J, the gap between germline ends came to 16 bases. Germline loops: CDR1 KGHDR, CDR2 SFDVKD. The CDR3 runs 14 residues. Here the CDR3 reads CATSAQGRETEAFF. Here the CDR3 DNA reads TGTGCCACCAGCGCGCAGGGGAGGGAAACTGAAGCTTTCTTT.

J is TRBJ1-3 and V is TRBV6-2 or TRBV6-3, with D uncertain. Germline V gene sequence: CDR1 MNHEY, CDR2 SVGEGT. The V and J ends lost 4 bases and 4 bases respectively, with 5 bases between them. This CDR3 region has 12 residues. The DNA of the CDR3 is TGTGCCAGCAGTTTTGCGGGAAACACCATATATTTT. The encoded protein is CASSFAGNTIYF.

CDR3 DNA: TGTGCCATCAGACAGGGGTCCACTGAAGCTTTCTTT. It codes for CAIRQGSTEAFF. The V call is TRBV10-3, the J call TRBJ1-1; TRBD1 aligns across 7 bases. From germline, CDR1 is ENHRY and CDR2 SYGVKD. After removal of 6 bases from V and 4 bases from J, the junction contained 2 bases not matched to a gene. The CDR3 covers 12 residues.

As DNA, the CDR3 is TGTGCCAGCAGCTTGGACTGGGGCGCCTACTATGGCTACACCTTC. It translates to CASSLDWGAYYGYTF. The chain couples TRBV5-5 to TRBJ1-2; D might be TRBD1 (5 bases). Per the germline V gene, CDR1 is SGHKS and CDR2 is YYEKEE (reference sequence). The ends were cut back, 0 bases at V and 3 bases at J, with 12 bases in the middle. The CDR3 totals 15 residues.

The chain links TRBV7-9 to TRBJ2-3; D is perhaps TRBD1 (5 bases). The CDR3 is 14 residues long. Trimming took off 5 bases at V and 4 bases at J, with 13 bases between the two ends. Germline CDR1 reads SEHNR; CDR2 reads FQNEAQ (reference sequence). This CDR3 reads CASSGTGRADTQYF. In DNA, the CDR3 is TGTGCCAGCAGCGGAACAGGACGGGCAGATACGCAGTATTTT.

The genes are TRBV4-3 and TRBJ1-3; 7 bases are a match to TRBD1. The germline V gene encodes CDR1 LGHNA and CDR2 YSLEER. The length of the CDR3 is 17 residues. J gave up 0 bases and V 0 bases, and 5 bases lay outside the gene matches. CDR3 region: CASSQELDRSSGNTIYF. The CDR3 coding sequence is TGCGCCAGCAGCCAAGAATTGGACAGGTCCTCTGGAAACACCATATATTTT.

The chain joins TRBV28 to TRBJ1-2; TRBD1 might be the D (6 bases). The CDR3 sequence is 14 residues long. V gave up 6 bases and J gave up 3 bases, with 14 bases separating them. Germline CDR1 MDHEN, CDR2 SYDVKM. The CDR3 sequence: CASRPTGPYYGYTF. CDR3 DNA sequence: TGTGCCAGCAGGCCTACAGGGCCCTACTATGGCTACACCTTC.